Following are 11 T cell receptor beta chains from one sample sequenced in a study of blood T cell repertoires in COVID-19. TCRdb keeps only in-frame clones here, not all; method: immunoSEQ multiplex PCR. The sample has about 120,000 clones, over 65% seen once. Material for sequencing was peripheral blood. The receptors were gathered from a human donor with acute or convalescent COVID-19. The donor label of this sample is uncertain.

The rearrangement joins TRBV4-1 to TRBJ1-2, with TRBD1 matching over 7 bases. Looked up from germline, CDR1 is MGHRA and CDR2 is YSYEKL. The ends lost 3 bases at V and 8 bases at J; junction bases unmatched: 12. The length of the CDR3 is 15 residues. The CDR3: CASSQFTQGEKGYTF. CDR3 nucleotides: TGCGCCAGCAGCCAGTTCACCCAGGGGGAGAAAGGCTACACCTTC.

V is TRBV2 and J is TRBJ1-1; D is perhaps TRBD1 (6 bases). The ends were cut back, 6 bases at V and 2 bases at J, with 13 bases in the middle. The CDR3 consists of 14 residues. Germline CDR1 SNHLY, CDR2 FYNNEI. CDR3 DNA sequence: TGTGCCAGCAGGGCGGGGGGCGGCAACACTGAAGCTTTCTTT. Translated, it gives CASRAGGGNTEAFF.

There are a few counts of this clone. The rearrangement joins TRBV7-2 to TRBJ1-3, with a weak D call TRBD1 (6 bases). The CDR3 runs 14 residues. Germline V gene lookup returns CDR1 SGHTA and CDR2 FQGNSA. Trimming took off 4 bases at V and 4 bases at J, with 11 bases between the two ends. The CDR3 here is CASSSRQEGNTIYF. CDR3 coding DNA: TGTGCCAGCAGCTCACGACAGGAGGGAAACACCATATATTTT.

This clone was counted between two and nine times. The chain uses TRBV5-1 and TRBJ2-7, with D perhaps matching TRBD1 (7 bases). The length of the CDR3 is 15 residues. V was shortened by 5 bases and J by 2 bases, with 17 bases between the two germline ends. The germline gives CDR1 SGHRS, CDR2 YFSETQ. The DNA of the CDR3 is TGCGCCAGCAGACCCGGAGGGGGACAGACCTACGAGCAGTACTTC. As protein: CASRPGGGQTYEQYF. The full variable domain, rest sourced from reference TRBV5-1 and TRBJ2-7, is KAGVTQTPRYLIKTRGQQVTLSCSPISGHRSVSWYQQTPGQGLQFLFEYFSETQRNKGNFPGRFSGRQFSNSRSEMNVSTLELGDSALYLCASRPGGGQTYEQYFGPGTRLTVT.

The chain employs TRBV6-5 and TRBJ2-7; the match to TRBD2 covers 8 bases. The CDR3 is 14 amino acids. Germline loops: CDR1 MNHEY, CDR2 SVGAGI. V lost 4 bases to trimming and J lost 6 bases; unmatched junction nucleotides: 8. The CDR3 protein is CASSSRLAKGEQYF. CDR3 DNA sequence: TGTGCCAGCAGTTCCCGACTAGCGAAGGGCGAGCAGTACTTC.

This clone was counted many times. This CDR3 reads CASSLVGQYSNQPQHF. In DNA form, the CDR3 reads TGTGCCAGCAGCTTAGTGGGACAGTATAGCAATCAGCCCCAGCATTTT. The rearrangement joins TRBV7-8 to TRBJ1-5, with 7 bases that match TRBD1. This CDR3 comprises 16 residues. With 1 base clipped from V and 0 bases from J, the junction kept 3 bases outside the gene matches. Germline lookup yields CDR1 SGHVS and CDR2 FQNEAQ.

The chain carries TRBV30 and TRBJ1-5; 8 bases match TRBD1. V lost 1 base to trimming and J lost 6 bases; unmatched junction nucleotides: 5. The CDR3 is 14 amino acids. Germline V gives CDR1 GTSNPN, CDR2 SVGIG (reference sequence). This CDR3 reads CAWSDGQGSQPQHF. The CDR3 bases are TGTGCCTGGAGTGACGGACAGGGATCTCAGCCCCAGCATTTT.

The gene calls are TRBV11-2 and TRBJ2-5; 7 bases line up with TRBD1. The CDR3 runs to 16 residues. Germline V gene lookup returns CDR1 SGHAT and CDR2 FQNNGV. V gave up 1 base and J gave up 2 bases; unmatched junction bases: 7. In DNA, the CDR3 is TGTGCCAGCAGCTTAGTTTATGGGGACAGTCAAGAGACCCAGTACTTC. This gives the protein CASSLVYGDSQETQYF.

This rearrangement joins TRBV7-7 to TRBJ2-7; no clear D gene. This CDR3 contains 15 residues. Germline CDR1 is SSHAT and CDR2 is FNYEAQ (reference sequence). CDR3 in DNA: TGTGCTAGCAGCTTAAATATCTTTGGGCCCTACGAGCAGTACGTC. Protein sequence: CASSLNIFGPYEQYV.

The chain recombines TRBV3-1 (or the pseudogene TRBV3-2) with TRBJ1-1, with a tentative D call TRBD1 (5 bases). The CDR3 consists of 14 residues. CDR1 LGHDT and CDR2 YNNKEL come from the germline V gene (reference sequence). V shed 7 bases and J shed 6 bases, with 18 bases lying between them. The DNA for the CDR3 is TGTGCCAGCACCCGACGGGAAGGAGGGGCTGAAGCTTTCTTT. Protein: CASTRREGGAEAFF.

This clone was seen many times. The V call is TRBV5-5, the J call TRBJ1-2; 10 nucleotides align to TRBD1. The length of the CDR3 is 16 residues. CDR1 is SGHKS, CDR2 YYEKEE, per germline (reference sequence). The ends lost 6 bases at V and 1 base at J; junction bases unmatched: 9. Here the CDR3 DNA reads TGTGCCAGCATCAATCGGGGACAGGGGAATAACTATGGCTACACCTTC. It is translated as CASINRGQGNNYGYTF. Full variable domain (remainder filled in from reference TRBV5-5 and TRBJ1-2): DAGVTQSPTHLIKTRGQQVTLRCSPISGHKSVSWYQQVLGQGPQFIFQYYEKEERGRGNFPDRFSARQFPNYSSELNVNALLLGDSALYLCASINRGQGNNYGYTFGSGTRLTVV.